Here is one TCR beta chain with its context. Antigen: not known. This specimen belongs to a study of cytomegalovirus exposure and HLA in healthy donors. The germline V gene has CDR1 SGDLS and CDR2 YYNGEE. This CDR3 comprises 18 residues. The J segment lost 2 bases and the V segment lost 1 base, leaving 14 bases of the junction unmatched. Study-wide findings and caveats: In a later analysis, HLA-C alleles had the fewest associated TCRs, DRB1 alleles the most.

The PCR employed 60 Vbeta primers together with 13 Jbeta primers. The table came from immunoSEQ multiplex PCR; TCRdb's copy has only in-frame clones and leaves some out. The sample holds fewer than 200,000 clones, approximately 70% seen once. The sample comprised PBMCs. This chain joins TRBV9 and TRBJ1-1, with 7 bases lining up with TRBD1. This clonotype was sampled from a man aged 35 to 55 in good health and CMV-seropositive. CDR3: CASSVYPTGIDDNTEAFF. The CDR3 DNA sequence: TGTGCCAGCAGCGTATACCCGACAGGGATCGACGATAACACTGAAGCTTTCTTT.